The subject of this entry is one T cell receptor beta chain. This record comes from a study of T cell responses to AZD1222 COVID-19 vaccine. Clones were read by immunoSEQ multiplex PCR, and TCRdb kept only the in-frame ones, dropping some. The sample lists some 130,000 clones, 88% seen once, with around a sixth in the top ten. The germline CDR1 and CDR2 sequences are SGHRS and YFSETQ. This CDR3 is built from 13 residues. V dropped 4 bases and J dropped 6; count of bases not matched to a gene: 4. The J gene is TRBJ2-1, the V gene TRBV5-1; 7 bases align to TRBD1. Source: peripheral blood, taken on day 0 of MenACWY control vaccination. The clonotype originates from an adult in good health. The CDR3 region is CASSPRTGNEQFF. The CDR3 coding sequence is TGCGCCAGCAGCCCGAGGACAGGCAATGAGCAGTTCTTC.